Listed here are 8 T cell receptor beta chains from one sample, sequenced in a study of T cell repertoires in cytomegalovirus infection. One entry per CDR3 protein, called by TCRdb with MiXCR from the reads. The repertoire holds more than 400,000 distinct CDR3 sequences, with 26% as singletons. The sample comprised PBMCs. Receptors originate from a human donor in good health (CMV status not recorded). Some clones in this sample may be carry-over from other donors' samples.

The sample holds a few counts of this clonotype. CDR3 DNA sequence: TGTGCCATCAGTGCGACCGGGACAGCCCTTTTATCCCTCCACTTT. Its translation is CAISATGTALLSLHF. This rearrangement joins TRBV10-3 to TRBJ1-6, with 7 bases fitting TRBD1. CDR3 size: 15 residues. Germline trimming cut 4 bases from V and 14 bases from J; bases unmatched to any gene: 14. Germline V gene sequence: CDR1 ENHRY, CDR2 SYGVKD.

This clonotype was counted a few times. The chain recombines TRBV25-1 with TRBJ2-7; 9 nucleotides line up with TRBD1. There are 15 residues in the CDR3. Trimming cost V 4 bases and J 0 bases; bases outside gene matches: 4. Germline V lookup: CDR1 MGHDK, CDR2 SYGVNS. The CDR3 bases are TGTGCCAGCAGTGTCCTGGACAGGGGCTCCTACGAGCAGTACTTC. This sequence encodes CASSVLDRGSYEQYF.

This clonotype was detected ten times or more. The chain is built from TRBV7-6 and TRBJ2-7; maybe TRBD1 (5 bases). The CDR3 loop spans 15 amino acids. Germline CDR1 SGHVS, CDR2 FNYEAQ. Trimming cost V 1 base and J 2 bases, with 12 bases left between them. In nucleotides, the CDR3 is TGTGCCAGCAGCTTAGATCCCACAGGCCCCTACGAGCAGTACTTC. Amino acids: CASSLDPTGPYEQYF.

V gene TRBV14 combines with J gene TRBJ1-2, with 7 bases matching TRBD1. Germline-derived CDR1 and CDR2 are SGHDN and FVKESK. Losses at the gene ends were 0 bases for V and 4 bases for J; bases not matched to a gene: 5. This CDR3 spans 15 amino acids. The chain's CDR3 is CASSQDSGDSYGYTF. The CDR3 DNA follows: TGTGCCAGCAGCCAAGATTCAGGGGACAGCTATGGCTACACCTTC.

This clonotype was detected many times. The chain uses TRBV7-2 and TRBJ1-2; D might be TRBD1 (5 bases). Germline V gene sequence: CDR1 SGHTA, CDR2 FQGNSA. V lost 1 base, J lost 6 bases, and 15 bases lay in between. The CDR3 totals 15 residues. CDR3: CASSLVKAGKDGYTF. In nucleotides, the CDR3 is TGTGCCAGCAGCTTAGTTAAGGCAGGGAAGGATGGCTACACCTTC.

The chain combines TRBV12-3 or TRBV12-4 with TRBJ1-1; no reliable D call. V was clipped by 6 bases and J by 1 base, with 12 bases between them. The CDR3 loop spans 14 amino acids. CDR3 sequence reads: CASRSARTNTEAFF. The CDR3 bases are TGTGCCAGCAGAAGTGCCAGGACGAACACTGAAGCTTTCTTT.

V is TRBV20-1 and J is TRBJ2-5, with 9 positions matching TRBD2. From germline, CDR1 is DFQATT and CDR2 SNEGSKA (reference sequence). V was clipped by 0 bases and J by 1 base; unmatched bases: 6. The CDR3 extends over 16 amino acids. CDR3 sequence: CSARDHQREAQETQYF. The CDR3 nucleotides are TGCAGTGCTAGAGACCACCAGCGGGAGGCCCAAGAGACCCAGTACTTC.

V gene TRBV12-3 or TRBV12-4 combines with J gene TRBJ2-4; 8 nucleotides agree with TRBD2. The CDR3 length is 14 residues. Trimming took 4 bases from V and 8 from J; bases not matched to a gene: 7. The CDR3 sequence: CASSSPGLAYIQYF. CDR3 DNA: TGTGCCAGCAGTTCCCCCGGACTAGCTTACATTCAGTACTTC.